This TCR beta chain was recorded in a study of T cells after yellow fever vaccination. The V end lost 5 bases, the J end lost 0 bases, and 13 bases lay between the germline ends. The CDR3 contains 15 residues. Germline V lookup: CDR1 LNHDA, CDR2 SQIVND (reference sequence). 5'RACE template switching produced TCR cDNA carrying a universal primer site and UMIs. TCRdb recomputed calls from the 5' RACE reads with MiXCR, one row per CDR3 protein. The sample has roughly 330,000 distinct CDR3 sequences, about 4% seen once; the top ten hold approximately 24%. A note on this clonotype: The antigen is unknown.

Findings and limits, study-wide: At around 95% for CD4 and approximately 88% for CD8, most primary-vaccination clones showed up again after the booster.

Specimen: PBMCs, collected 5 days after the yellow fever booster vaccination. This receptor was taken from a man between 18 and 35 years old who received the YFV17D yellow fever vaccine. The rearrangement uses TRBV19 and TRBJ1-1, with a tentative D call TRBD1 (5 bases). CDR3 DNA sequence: TGTGCCAGTAGTCCCCGGACAAGAATGAACACTGAAGCTTTCTTT. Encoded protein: CASSPRTRMNTEAFF.